These T cell receptor beta chains were read from a single sample in a study of CD8 T cells in Susac syndrome. Via MiXCR, TCRdb re-called the immunoSEQ multiplex PCR reads, giving one row per CDR3 protein. Among about 100,000 distinct CDR3 sequences listed, approximately 92% were seen once. Sequencing used CD8+ T cells from PBMCs. Source of these receptors: a human donor in good health. Both conserved end residues are part of each CDR3. The D gene is left open where the match is weak. The size of a clone is reported for some rows only, either as once, few or many, or as a class for expanded clones.

13 NA NA TRBJ2-4 TRBV13 CASSPAAKNIQYF TGTGCCAGCAGCCCCGCAGCCAAAAACATTCAGTACTTC
15 TRBD1 NA TRBJ1-1 TRBV6-1 CASSSPQGGGTEAFF TGTGCCAGCAGTTCACCCCAGGGGGGAGGCACTGAAGCTTTCTTT
15 NA NA TRBJ2-6 TRBV6-5 CASSFGVVGANVLTF TGTGCCAGCAGTTTCGGGGTGGTTGGGGCCAACGTCCTGACTTTC
14 NA NA TRBJ2-1 TRBV3-1 CASSQVSRYNEQFF TGTGCCAGCAGCCAAGTTAGTCGATACAATGAGCAGTTCTTC
12 NA once TRBJ1-3 TRBV7-6 CASSLSGNTIYF TGTGCCAGCAGTCTTTCTGGAAACACCATATATTTT
9 NA once TRBJ2-7 TRBV12-3/TRBV12-4 CASLYEQYF TGTGCCAGCTTGTACGAGCAGTACTTC
16 TRBD1 once TRBJ2-2 TRBV5-1 CASSSRGQGSTGELFF TGCGCCAGCAGCTCACGGGGACAGGGAAGCACCGGGGAGCTGTTTTTT
15 NA NA TRBJ2-7 TRBV20-1 CSARDHGASIYEQYF TGCAGTGCTAGAGATCACGGCGCGTCAATCTACGAGCAGTACTTC
15 NA NA TRBJ2-3 TRBV7-7 CASSSSNAPQSTQYF TGTGCCAGCAGCTCGTCCAACGCCCCCCAGTCTACGCAGTATTTT
16 NA NA TRBJ1-1 TRBV6-1 CASSGWEGGGRTEAFF TGTGCCAGCAGTGGTTGGGAGGGGGGTGGAAGAACTGAAGCTTTCTTT
15 TRBD2 once TRBJ2-5 TRBV3-1 CASSQELAGQETQYF TGTGCCAGCAGCCAAGAACTAGCGGGCCAAGAGACCCAGTACTTC
16 NA NA TRBJ1-1 TRBV4-1 CASSQEGGGMNTEAFF TGCGCCAGCAGCCAAGAAGGAGGGGGAATGAACACTGAAGCTTTCTTT
13 TRBD1 NA TRBJ1-2 TRBV5-1 CASNPTGNYGYTF TGCGCCAGCAACCCGACAGGGAACTATGGCTACACCTTC
16 TRBD1 NA TRBJ2-3 TRBV7-9 CASSRPGTGVTDTQYF TGTGCCAGCAGCCGTCCCGGGACAGGGGTTACAGATACGCAGTATTTT
14 TRBD2 NA TRBJ2-1 TRBV12-3/TRBV12-4 CASSRWGLNNEQFF TGTGCCAGCAGTCGATGGGGACTAAACAATGAGCAGTTCTTC
16 TRBD2 NA TRBJ2-3 TRBV3-1 CASSDTQAGGTDTQYF TGTGCCAGCAGCGACACACAAGCGGGGGGGACAGATACGCAGTATTTT
11 NA NA TRBJ1-1 TRBV12-3/TRBV12-4 CASSLRVEAFF TGTGCCAGCAGTTTAAGGGTAGAAGCTTTCTTT
14 NA NA TRBJ2-3 TRBV27 CASSFGTLTDTQYF TGTGCCAGCAGTTTTGGGACACTCACAGATACGCAGTATTTT
15 TRBD1 NA TRBJ1-2 TRBV2 CASSVRDRVSRGYTF TGTGCCAGCAGTGTCCGGGACAGGGTTTCCCGTGGCTACACCTTC
14 NA few TRBJ2-7 TRBV11-2 CASSLASMGREQYF TGTGCCAGCAGCTTGGCTAGCATGGGTAGAGAGCAGTACTTC
13 NA NA TRBJ2-5 TRBV7-3 CASSNGQQETQYF TGTGCCAGCAGCAATGGTCAACAAGAGACCCAGTACTTC
15 TRBD1 NA TRBJ2-7 TRBV11-2 CASSLRDRASYEQYF TGTGCCAGCAGCTTAAGGGACAGGGCGTCCTACGAGCAGTACTTC
12 NA once TRBJ2-7 TRBV29-1 CSVEGQVDEQYF TGCAGCGTTGAGGGGCAAGTAGATGAGCAGTACTTC
12 NA NA TRBJ2-2 TRBV9 CASSVNTGELFF TGTGCCAGCAGCGTAAATACCGGGGAGCTGTTTTTT
16 NA NA TRBJ1-2 TRBV7-8 CASSLGGKTALYGYTF TGTGCCAGCAGCTTAGGCGGAAAGACCGCGCTCTATGGCTACACCTTC
15 NA NA TRBJ2-7 TRBV5-1 CASSLRTAPPYEQYF TGCGCCAGCAGCCTAAGGACAGCTCCTCCCTACGAGCAGTACTTC